The TCR beta chain described here comes from a study of beta chain features in type 1 diabetes. Across the study: Comparable age, gender and cell yields were observed in patients relative to healthy donors. Study outcomes and limitations: Among patients, naive, central memory and Treg TCRB repertoires appeared more similar than among healthy donors. Across all four CD4+ subsets, people with type 1 diabetes showed modestly shorter TCRB CDR3s.

Looked up from germline, CDR1 is SGHRS and CDR2 is YFSETQ. CDR3 length: 14 amino acids. J was trimmed by 6 bases and V by 1 base; bases with no gene match: 5. Of the isolated RNA, all was reverse transcribed, and so the sequenced material was expressed TCRB transcripts. TCRdb's copy holds only in-frame clones and misses some; the assay was immunoSEQ multiplex PCR. Counted here are hundreds of thousands of clones, about an eighth occurring once; the ten biggest clones make up approximately 0.02%. To note about this clone: Its matching antigen is unknown.

All sorted populations exceeded 95% purity. The TCR comes from a man younger than 30 with type 1 diabetes. J is TRBJ1-2 and V is TRBV5-1; 8 bases fit TRBD1. The sequencing sample was made of naive CD4+ T cells from blood. CDR3 sequence (DNA): TGCGCCAGCAGCTTGTCCCCGACAGGGGATGGCTACACCTTC. This encodes CASSLSPTGDGYTF.